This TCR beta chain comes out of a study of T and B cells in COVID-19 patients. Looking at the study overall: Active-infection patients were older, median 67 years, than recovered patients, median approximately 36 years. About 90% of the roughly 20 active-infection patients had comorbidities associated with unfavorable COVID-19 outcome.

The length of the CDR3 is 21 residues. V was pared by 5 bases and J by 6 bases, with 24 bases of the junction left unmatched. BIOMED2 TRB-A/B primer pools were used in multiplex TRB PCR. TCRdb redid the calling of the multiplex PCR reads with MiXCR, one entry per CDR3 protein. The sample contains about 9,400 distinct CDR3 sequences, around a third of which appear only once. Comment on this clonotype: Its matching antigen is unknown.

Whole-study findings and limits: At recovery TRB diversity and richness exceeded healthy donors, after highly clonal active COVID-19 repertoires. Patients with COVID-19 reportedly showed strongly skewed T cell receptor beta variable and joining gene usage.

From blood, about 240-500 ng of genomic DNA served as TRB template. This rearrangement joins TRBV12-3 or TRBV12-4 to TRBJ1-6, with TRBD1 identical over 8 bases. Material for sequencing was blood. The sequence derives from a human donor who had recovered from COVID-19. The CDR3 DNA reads TGTGCCAGCAGTCCCAAGGGGTTAAAGCGCGGGGACAGGAGTTCTAATTCACCCCTCCACTTT. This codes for CASSPKGLKRGDRSSNSPLHF.